These T cell receptor beta chains were read from a single sample in a study of cytomegalovirus exposure and HLA in healthy donors. Sequenced by immunoSEQ multiplex PCR; TCRdb stores in-frame clones only, minus some. The top ten clones hold over 5.5% of a sample with 150,000 to 200,000 clones, approximately 80% of them seen once. The sequencing sample was made of PBMCs. Receptors were obtained from a man younger than 30 in good health and CMV-seropositive. Both conserved end residues are trimmed from each CDR3.

TRBV11-3 ASSFGRGSTEQY
TRBV19 ASRNQQGIYGYT
TRBV7-6 ASSLEEGPPYEQY
TRBV28 ASRERGNPNTGELF
TRBV28 ASSSRTGLVYEQF
TRBV7-9 ASSLGQVLYEQY
TRBV11-1 ASSLGGDRGRLNEQF
TRBV9 ASSVAQRSNNEQF
TRBV6-1 ASREEAPGTAIPYGYT
TRBV6-5 ASTGGRNTGELF
TRBV6-1 ASSWAQGPNEKLF
TRBV6-6 ASSPHGNYNEQF
TRBV14 ASSQESGGKQF
TRBV9 ASSDRYNSGYT
TRBV15 ATSSTRDRGGEQF
TRBV30 AWSVGGRRETQY
TRBV28 ASSASSGSGTDTQY
TRBV9 ASSVDRRRNTIY
TRBV7-2 ASSLFRDSLEQY
TRBV13 ASSFFDDRNEQF
TRBV9 ASSGGTWRSSYNEQF
TRBV5-1 ASSAGTGITGELF
TRBV7-2 ASSLILAGGSYEQY
TRBV27 ASSYPGGEQY
TRBV19 ASSSGTGTYEQY
TRBV5-1 ASSLERARTDTQY
TRBV28 ASSPQGLAEDPTDTQY
TRBV9 ASSGRELKETQY
TRBV28 ASTRRRTGELF
TRBV29-1 SVEASGVPDTQY
TRBV5-6 ASSYGGDTQY
TRBV6-6 ASSPRTEQY
TRBV27 ASSYGGGSYNEQF
TRBV5-1 ASSFVGNKNTEAF
TRBV19 ASSITYNNEQF
TRBV2 ASSHGDRGRDTEAF
TRBV9 ASSYQGAGNEKLF
TRBV7-6 ASSLEVGRIGENTEAF
TRBV19 ATIAGDTQY
TRBV19 ASTSGFGGEQY
TRBV7-2 ASSPLMSSYNEQF
TRBV11-3 ASSFGTANTGELF
TRBV7-3 ASSLGSIGTQY